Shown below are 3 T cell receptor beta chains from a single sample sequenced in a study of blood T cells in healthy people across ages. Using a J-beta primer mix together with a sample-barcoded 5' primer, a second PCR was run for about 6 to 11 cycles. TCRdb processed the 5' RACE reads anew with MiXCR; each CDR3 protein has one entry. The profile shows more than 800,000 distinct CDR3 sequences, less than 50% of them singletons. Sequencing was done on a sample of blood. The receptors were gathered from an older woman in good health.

In DNA form, the CDR3 reads TGTGCCAGCAGCACCCGACAGGGGGGGACTAGCGGGAGTTCGTACGAGCAGTACTTC. Amino acids: CASSTRQGGTSGSSYEQYF. This chain uses TRBV5-5 with TRBJ2-5, with 14 nucleotides matching TRBD2. The assigned J gene may be wrong: the sequence end matches TRBJ2-7 better. CDR3 length: 19 residues. Germline CDR1 and CDR2: SGHKS and YYEKEE (reference sequence).

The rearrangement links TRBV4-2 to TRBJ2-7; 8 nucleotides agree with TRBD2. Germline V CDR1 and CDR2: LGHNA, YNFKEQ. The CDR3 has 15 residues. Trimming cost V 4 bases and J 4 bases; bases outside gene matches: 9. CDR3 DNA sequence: TGTGCCAGCAGCCTTTTAGCGGGAACGGGTTACGAGCAGTACTTC. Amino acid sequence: CASSLLAGTGYEQYF.

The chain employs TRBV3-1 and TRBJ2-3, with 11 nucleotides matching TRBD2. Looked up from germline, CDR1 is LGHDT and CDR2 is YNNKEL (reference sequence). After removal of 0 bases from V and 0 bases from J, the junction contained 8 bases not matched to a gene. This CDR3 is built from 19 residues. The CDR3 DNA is TGTGCCAGCAGCCAAGATAGGGGACTAGCGGTTTCTAGCACAGATACGCAGTATTTT. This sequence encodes CASSQDRGLAVSSTDTQYF.